Presented here are 3 T cell receptor beta chains from one specimen sequenced in a study of cytomegalovirus exposure and HLA in healthy donors. The PCR ran on 60 Vbeta and 13 Jbeta primers. The repertoire was sequenced with immunoSEQ multiplex PCR; TCRdb's copy has only in-frame clones and lacks some. The sample lists about 160,000 clones, roughly 78% occurring once. The sample taken for sequencing was PBMCs. The receptors originated from a man aged 45 to 65 in good health and CMV-seropositive.

The V call is TRBV7-9, the J call TRBJ2-7; no definite D call. CDR3 length equals 14 residues. Germline loops: CDR1 SEHNR, CDR2 FQNEAQ (reference sequence). V lost 1 base and J lost 3, with 10 bases in between. The CDR3 DNA sequence: TGTGCCAGCAGCTTAGAAGGCAGGTTCTACGAGCAGTACTTC. The encoded protein is CASSLEGRFYEQYF.

The chain couples TRBV28 to TRBJ2-3; 9 bases are shared with TRBD2. The CDR3 is 17 residues long. Germline loops: CDR1 MDHEN, CDR2 SYDVKM. Trimming removed 7 bases from V and 3 bases from J; junction bases left unmatched: 14. The CDR3 DNA reads as TGTGCCAGCACCACTCGTTGGGCGGGAGGGCCGACAGATACGCAGTATTTT. It yields the protein CASTTRWAGGPTDTQYF. Complete variable domain (other parts from reference TRBV28 and TRBJ2-3): DVKVTQSSRYLVKRTGEKVFLECVQDMDHENMFWYRQDPGLGLRLIYFSYDVKMKEKGDIPEGYSVSREKKERFSLILESASTNQTSMYLCASTTRWAGGPTDTQYFGPGTRLTVL.

In its sample, this clone was seen a few times. This chain connects TRBV5-1 to TRBJ2-3, with D maybe TRBD2 (6 bases). The germline CDR1 and CDR2 sequences are SGHRS and YFSETQ. The CDR3 totals 14 residues. Trimming removed 4 bases from V and 4 bases from J, with 13 bases in between. Here the CDR3 reads CASSTSAGSDTQYF. In nucleotides, the CDR3 is TGCGCCAGCAGCACGTCTGCGGGATCAGATACGCAGTATTTT.